The rows below give T cell receptor beta chains drawn from one sample of a study of shared T cell receptors in the human thymus. This table comes from immunoSEQ multiplex PCR, and its TCRdb copy is limited to in-frame clones, with some not included. The sample consists of roughly 550,000 clones, 70% to 80% of them appearing once. This same sample was also taken into another study, of human thymus T cells.

The source material was thymocytes. These receptors were collected from a boy younger than two with a congenital heart defect. Each CDR3 is given with its conserved first and last residue. Fields, in order: J gene, D gene, clone size, V gene, CDR3 DNA, CDR3 protein. A D gene is named only where the DNA matches it firmly. Part of the rows lack a size; the others show once, few, many or a class for expanded clones.

TRBJ1-5,TRBD1,-,TRBV6-1,TGTGCCAGCAGTGAACCCGCCCACAGGGGCCCCTCAGCCCAGCATTTT,CASSEPAHRGPSAQHF
TRBJ2-2,-,-,TRBV7-9,TGTGCCAGCAGCTTAAATGGGCCCGGGGAGCTGTTTTTT,CASSLNGPGELFF
TRBJ2-2,TRBD1,few,TRBV5-6,TGTGCCAGCAGCCCGGACAGGGCGAACACCGGGGAGCTGTTTTTT,CASSPDRANTGELFF
TRBJ2-7,-,-,TRBV9,TGTGCCAGCAGCGTAGAAGGGGCGCATGAGCAGTACTTC,CASSVEGAHEQYF
TRBJ2-1,-,few,TRBV28,TGTGCCAGCAGTCTCGCAGGGGGGACCTACAATGAGCAGTTCTTC,CASSLAGGTYNEQFF
TRBJ2-3,-,-,TRBV6-6,TGTGCCAGCAGTCTTTTTCAGGATACGCAGTATTTT,CASSLFQDTQYF
TRBJ1-4,-,few,TRBV4-3,TGCGCCAGCAGCCCAAAGGGAGTGGCTGGTGAAAAACTGTTTTTT,CASSPKGVAGEKLFF
TRBJ2-7,TRBD2,-,TRBV5-5,TGTGCCAGCAGACGAGGACAACGAGGGGACTACAAGGACCCCTACGAGCAGTACTTC,CASRRGQRGDYKDPYEQYF
TRBJ2-3,TRBD2,-,TRBV29-1,TGCAGCGTTGAAGAGGTAGCGGGAGACCCCGCAATAAGCACAGATACGCAGTATTTT,CSVEEVAGDPAISTDTQYF
TRBJ2-7,TRBD1,-,TRBV9,TGTGCCAGCAGCGATCGGGACAGTGGGATACGGGAGCAGTACTTC,CASSDRDSGIREQYF
TRBJ1-2,-,-,TRBV7-9,TGTGCCAGCAGCCTACAGGGACGGTATGGCTACACCTTC,CASSLQGRYGYTF
TRBJ2-7,-,-,TRBV6-5,TGTGCCAGCAGTTACCGGAGGTTACACGAGCAGTACTTC,CASSYRRLHEQYF
TRBJ2-7,TRBD2,-,TRBV27,TGTGCCACCAAGGGGGCTAGCGGGAGTAGGTACGAGCAGTACTTC,CATKGASGSRYEQYF
TRBJ1-2,TRBD1,-,TRBV5-4,TGTGCCAGCAGCAGGACAGGGGGCGAAAATGGCTACACCTTC,CASSRTGGENGYTF
TRBJ2-3,-,-,TRBV15,TGTGCCACCAGCAGAGATGATGGGGGGAGGGGGACAGATACGCAGTATTTT,CATSRDDGGRGTDTQYF
TRBJ2-5,-,-,TRBV5-1,TGCGCCAGCAGCCCCTCGGATGAGCGGGCCCTCCGAGAGACCCAGTACTTC,CASSPSDERALRETQYF
TRBJ2-1,TRBD1,-,TRBV5-6,TGTGCCAGCAGCTTGCCCGGGACAGGTCCCTACAATGAGCAGTTCTTC,CASSLPGTGPYNEQFF
TRBJ2-3,-,-,TRBV6-1,TGTGCCAGCATCGCTGGAGCCGCCACAGATACGCAGTATTTT,CASIAGAATDTQYF
TRBJ2-5,-,-,TRBV6-5,TGTGCCAGCAGCCGAACAGGGAGGGGGGAGACCCAGTACTTC,CASSRTGRGETQYF
TRBJ2-7,TRBD2,-,TRBV5-1,TGCGCCAGCAGCTTGGTTGGGACTAGCGGGAGGGAGCAGTACTTC,CASSLVGTSGREQYF
TRBJ2-7,TRBD1,-,TRBV11-2,TGTGCCAGCAGCTTAGTTTCTCTGGGACAGCCCTACGAGCAGTACTTC,CASSLVSLGQPYEQYF
TRBJ1-4,-,-,TRBV5-4,TGTGCCAGCAGCTTGGGACAGGACGAAAAACTGTTTTTT,CASSLGQDEKLFF
TRBJ2-1,-,-,TRBV6-5,TGTGCCAGCAGTCCTCCAGGGTGTAATGAGCAGTTCTTC,CASSPPGCNEQFF
TRBJ2-1,TRBD2,-,TRBV19,TGTGCCAGTAGTCCTCTAGCGGGAGGGCCGGACAATGAGCAGTTCTTC,CASSPLAGGPDNEQFF
TRBJ2-3,-,-,TRBV6-5,TGTGCCAGCAGTTACACTAGTTTAGATACGCAGTATTTT,CASSYTSLDTQYF
TRBJ2-3,-,-,TRBV7-2,TGTGCCAGCAGGCGCCGGGGGGCCACAGATACGCAGTATTTT,CASRRRGATDTQYF